Included here is one T cell receptor beta chain sequence, with context. The V and J ends lost 6 bases and 2 bases respectively, with 10 bases between them. The CDR3 runs to 13 residues. Germline CDR1 and CDR2: KGHSH and LQKENI. Clones were read by immunoSEQ multiplex PCR, and TCRdb kept only the in-frame ones, dropping some. The top ten hold more than 1% of the sample, which has hundreds of thousands of clones, about 90% seen once. The data stem from a study of blood T cell repertoires in COVID-19. The chain combines TRBV18 with TRBJ2-5; tentative D call: TRBD1 (6 bases). The sequence was collected from a young woman who had recovered from COVID-19. Material for sequencing was PBMCs or T cells enriched from blood (not recorded which). The CDR3 nucleotides read TGTGCCAGCTCGCTACAGGGACAAGAGACCCAGTACTTC. Translation gives CASSLQGQETQYF.